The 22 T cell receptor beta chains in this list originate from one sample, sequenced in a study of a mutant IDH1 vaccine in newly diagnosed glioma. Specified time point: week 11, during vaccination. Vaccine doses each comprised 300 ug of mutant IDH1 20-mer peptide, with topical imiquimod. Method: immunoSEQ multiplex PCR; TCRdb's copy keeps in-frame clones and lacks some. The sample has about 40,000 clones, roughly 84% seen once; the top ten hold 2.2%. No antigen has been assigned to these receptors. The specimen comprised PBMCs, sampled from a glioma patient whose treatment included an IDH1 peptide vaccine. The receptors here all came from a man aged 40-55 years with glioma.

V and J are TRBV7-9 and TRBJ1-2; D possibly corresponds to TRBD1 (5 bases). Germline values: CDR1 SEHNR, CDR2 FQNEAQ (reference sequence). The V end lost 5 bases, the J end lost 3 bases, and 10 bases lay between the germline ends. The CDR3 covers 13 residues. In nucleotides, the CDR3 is TGTGCCAGCAGCCGTCTGGGGGACTATGGCTACACCTTC. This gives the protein CASSRLGDYGYTF.

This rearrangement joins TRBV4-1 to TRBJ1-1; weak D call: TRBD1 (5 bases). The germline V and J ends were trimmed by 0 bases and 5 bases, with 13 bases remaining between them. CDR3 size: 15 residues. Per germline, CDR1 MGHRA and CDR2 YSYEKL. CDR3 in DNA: TGCGCCAGCAGCCAAGATCCCGAGGGGAGTACTGAAGCTTTCTTT. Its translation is CASSQDPEGSTEAFF.

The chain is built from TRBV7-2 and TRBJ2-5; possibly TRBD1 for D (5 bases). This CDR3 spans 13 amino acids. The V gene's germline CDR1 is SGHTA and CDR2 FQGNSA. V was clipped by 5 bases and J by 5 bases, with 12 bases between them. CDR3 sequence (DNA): TGTGCCAGCAGCGTACTTCCAGGGGAGACCCAGTACTTC. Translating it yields CASSVLPGETQYF.

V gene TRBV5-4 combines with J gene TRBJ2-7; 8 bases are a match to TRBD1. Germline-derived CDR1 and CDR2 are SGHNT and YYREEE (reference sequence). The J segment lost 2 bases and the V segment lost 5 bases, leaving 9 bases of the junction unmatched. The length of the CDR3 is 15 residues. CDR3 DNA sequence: TGTGCCAGCAGTTTCCCGGGACAGGAGACCTACGAGCAGTACTTC. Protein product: CASSFPGQETYEQYF. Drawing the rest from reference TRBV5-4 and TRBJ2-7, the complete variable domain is ETGVTQSPTHLIKTRGQQVTLRCSSQSGHNTVSWYQQALGQGPQFIFQYYREEENGRGNFPPRFSGLQFPNYSSELNVNALELDDSALYLCASSFPGQETYEQYFGPGTRLTVT.

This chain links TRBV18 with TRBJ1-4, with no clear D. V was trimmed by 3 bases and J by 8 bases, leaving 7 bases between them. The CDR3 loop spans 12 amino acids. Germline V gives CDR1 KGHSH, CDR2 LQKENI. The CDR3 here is CASSPGGEKLFF. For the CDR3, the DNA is TGTGCCAGCTCACCGGGCGGGGAAAAACTGTTTTTT.

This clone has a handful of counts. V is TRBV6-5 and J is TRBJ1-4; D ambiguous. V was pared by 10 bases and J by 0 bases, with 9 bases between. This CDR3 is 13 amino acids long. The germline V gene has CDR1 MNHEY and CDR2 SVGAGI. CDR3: CATGRATNEKLFF. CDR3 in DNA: TGTGCCACCGGACGGGCAACTAATGAAAAACTGTTTTTT.

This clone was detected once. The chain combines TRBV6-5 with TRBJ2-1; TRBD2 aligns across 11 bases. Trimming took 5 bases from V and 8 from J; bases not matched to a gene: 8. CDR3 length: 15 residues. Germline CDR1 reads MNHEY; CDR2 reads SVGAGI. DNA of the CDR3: TGTGCCAGCAGTATAGTAGCGGGAGGGCCCTATGAGCAGTTCTTC. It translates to CASSIVAGGPYEQFF.

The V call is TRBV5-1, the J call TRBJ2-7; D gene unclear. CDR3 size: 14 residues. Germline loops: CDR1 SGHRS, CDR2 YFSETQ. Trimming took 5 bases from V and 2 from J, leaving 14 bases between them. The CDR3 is CASSRTLSTYEQYF. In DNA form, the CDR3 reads TGCGCCAGCAGTCGGACCTTGTCTACCTACGAGCAGTACTTC. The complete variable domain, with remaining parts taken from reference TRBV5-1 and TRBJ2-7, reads KAGVTQTPRYLIKTRGQQVTLSCSPISGHRSVSWYQQTPGQGLQFLFEYFSETQRNKGNFPGRFSGRQFSNSRSEMNVSTLELGDSALYLCASSRTLSTYEQYFGPGTRLTVT.

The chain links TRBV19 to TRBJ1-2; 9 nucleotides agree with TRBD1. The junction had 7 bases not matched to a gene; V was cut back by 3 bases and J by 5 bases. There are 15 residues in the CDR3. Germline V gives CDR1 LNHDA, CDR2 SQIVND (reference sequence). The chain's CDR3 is CASSILGQGRYGYTF. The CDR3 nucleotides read TGTGCCAGTAGTATTTTGGGACAGGGTCGATATGGCTACACCTTC.

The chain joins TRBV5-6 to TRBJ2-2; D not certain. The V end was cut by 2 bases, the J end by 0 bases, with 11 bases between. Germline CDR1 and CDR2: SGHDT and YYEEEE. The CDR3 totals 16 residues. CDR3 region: CASSFRSIPNTGELFF. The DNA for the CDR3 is TGTGCCAGCAGCTTCCGGTCTATTCCGAACACCGGGGAGCTGTTTTTT.

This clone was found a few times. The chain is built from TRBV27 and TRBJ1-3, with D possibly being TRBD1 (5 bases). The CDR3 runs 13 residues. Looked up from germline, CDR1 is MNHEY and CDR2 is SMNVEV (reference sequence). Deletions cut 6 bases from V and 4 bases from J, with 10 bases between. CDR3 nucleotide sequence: TGTGCCAGCAGGGGGCGTATCGGAAACACCATATATTTT. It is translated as CASRGRIGNTIYF.

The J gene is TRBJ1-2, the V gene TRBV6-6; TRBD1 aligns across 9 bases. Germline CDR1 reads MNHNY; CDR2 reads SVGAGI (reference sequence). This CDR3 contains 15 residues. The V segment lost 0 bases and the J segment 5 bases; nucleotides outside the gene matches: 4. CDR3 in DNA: TGTGCCAGCAGTTACTCAAAACAGGGGGCATATGGCTACACCTTC. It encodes CASSYSKQGAYGYTF.

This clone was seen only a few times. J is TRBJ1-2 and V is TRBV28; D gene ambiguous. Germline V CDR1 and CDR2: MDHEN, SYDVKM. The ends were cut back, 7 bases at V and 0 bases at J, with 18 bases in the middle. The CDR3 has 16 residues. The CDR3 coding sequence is TGTGCCAGCATCCCGTCGGTGTCCGGAGCTAACTATGGCTACACCTTC. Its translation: CASIPSVSGANYGYTF.

The CDR3 DNA reads as TGCGCCAGCAGCCAAGCCCCGGGGGACACAGATACGCAGTATTTT. Translating gives CASSQAPGDTDTQYF. The chain uses TRBV4-1 and TRBJ2-3, with D perhaps TRBD2 (6 bases). V was cut by 1 base and J by 2 bases, with 10 bases left in between. Germline lookup yields CDR1 MGHRA and CDR2 YSYEKL. The CDR3 is 15 amino acids.

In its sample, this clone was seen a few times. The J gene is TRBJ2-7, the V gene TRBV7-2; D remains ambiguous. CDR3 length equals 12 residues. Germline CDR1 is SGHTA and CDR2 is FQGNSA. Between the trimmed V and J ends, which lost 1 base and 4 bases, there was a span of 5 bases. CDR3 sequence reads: CASSLDLYEQYF. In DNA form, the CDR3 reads TGTGCCAGCAGCTTAGATCTGTACGAGCAGTACTTC. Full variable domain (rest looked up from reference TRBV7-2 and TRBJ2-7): GAGVSQSPSNKVTEKGKDVELRCDPISGHTALYWYRQSLGQGLEFLIYFQGNSAPDKSGLPSDRFSAERTGGSVSTLTIQRTQQEDSAVYLCASSLDLYEQYFGPGTRLTVT.

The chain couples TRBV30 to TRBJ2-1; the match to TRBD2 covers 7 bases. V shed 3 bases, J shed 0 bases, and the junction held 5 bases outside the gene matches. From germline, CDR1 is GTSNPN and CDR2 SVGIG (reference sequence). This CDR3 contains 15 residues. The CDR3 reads CAWRGRGSSYNEQFF. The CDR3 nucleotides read TGTGCCTGGAGGGGGCGGGGGAGCTCCTACAATGAGCAGTTCTTC.

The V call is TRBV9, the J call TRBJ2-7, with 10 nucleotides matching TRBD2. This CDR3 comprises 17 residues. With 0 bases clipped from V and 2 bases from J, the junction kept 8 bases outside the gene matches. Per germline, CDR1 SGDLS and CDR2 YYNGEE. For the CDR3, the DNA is TGTGCCAGCAGCGTAGCGAGTCCAGCGGGAGGGACCTACGAGCAGTACTTC. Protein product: CASSVASPAGGTYEQYF.

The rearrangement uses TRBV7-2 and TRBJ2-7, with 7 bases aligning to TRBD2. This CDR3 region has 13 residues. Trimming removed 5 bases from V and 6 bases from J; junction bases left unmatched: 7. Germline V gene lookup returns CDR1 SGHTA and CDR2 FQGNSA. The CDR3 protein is CASSPGLVREQYF. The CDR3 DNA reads TGTGCCAGCAGCCCAGGACTAGTCCGCGAGCAGTACTTC.

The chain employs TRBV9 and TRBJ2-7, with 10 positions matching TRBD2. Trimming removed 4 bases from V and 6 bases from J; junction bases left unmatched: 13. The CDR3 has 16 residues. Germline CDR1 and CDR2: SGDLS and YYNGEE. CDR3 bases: TGTGCCAGCAGCAGGGACCTGGGGGCTAGCGGGAGCGAGCAGTACTTC. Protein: CASSRDLGASGSEQYF.

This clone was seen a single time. DNA of the CDR3: TGCAGCTTCGGGAGCTCCTACGAGCAGTACTTC. Protein product: CSFGSSYEQYF. The rearrangement joins TRBV20-1 to TRBJ2-7, with D perhaps TRBD2 (6 bases). Per germline, CDR1 DFQATT and CDR2 SNEGSKA (reference sequence). The CDR3 is made up of 11 amino acids.

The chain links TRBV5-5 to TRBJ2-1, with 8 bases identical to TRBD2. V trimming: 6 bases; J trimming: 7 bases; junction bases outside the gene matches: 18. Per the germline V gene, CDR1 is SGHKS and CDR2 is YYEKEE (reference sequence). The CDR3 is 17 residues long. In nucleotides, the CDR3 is TGTGCCAGCATCCTCTCTGGAGGAGCGGGAGCGGATAATGAGCAGTTCTTC. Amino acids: CASILSGGAGADNEQFF.

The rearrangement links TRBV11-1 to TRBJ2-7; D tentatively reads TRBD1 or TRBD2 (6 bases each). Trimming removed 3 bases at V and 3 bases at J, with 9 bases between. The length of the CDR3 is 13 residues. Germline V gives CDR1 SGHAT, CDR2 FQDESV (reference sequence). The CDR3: CASSLGGRYEQYF. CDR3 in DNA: TGTGCCAGCAGCTTGGGGGGCCGCTACGAGCAGTACTTC.